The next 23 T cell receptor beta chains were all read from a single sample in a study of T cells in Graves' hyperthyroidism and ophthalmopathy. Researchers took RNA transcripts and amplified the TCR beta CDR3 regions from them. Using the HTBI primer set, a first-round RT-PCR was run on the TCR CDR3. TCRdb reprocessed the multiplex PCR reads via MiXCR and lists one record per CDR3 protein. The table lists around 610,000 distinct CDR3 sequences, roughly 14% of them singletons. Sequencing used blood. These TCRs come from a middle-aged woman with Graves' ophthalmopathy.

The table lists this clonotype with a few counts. CDR3 DNA: TGCGCCAGCAGCCCGCTAGGATGGGGGTTAGAGCTGAACACTGAAGCTTTCTTT. Amino acid sequence: CASSPLGWGLELNTEAFF. The V gene is TRBV5-1, the J gene TRBJ1-1; D possibly corresponds to TRBD1 (5 bases). V was trimmed by 4 bases and J by 0 bases, leaving 22 bases between them. Per germline, CDR1 SGHRS and CDR2 YFSETQ. The length of the CDR3 is 18 residues.

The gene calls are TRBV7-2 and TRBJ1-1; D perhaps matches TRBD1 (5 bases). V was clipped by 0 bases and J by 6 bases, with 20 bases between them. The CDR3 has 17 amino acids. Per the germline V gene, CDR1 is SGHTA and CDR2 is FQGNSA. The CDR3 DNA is TGTGCCAGCAGCTTAGCAGGGGTGGTGCGACCCGAATCTGAAGCTTTCTTT. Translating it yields CASSLAGVVRPESEAFF.

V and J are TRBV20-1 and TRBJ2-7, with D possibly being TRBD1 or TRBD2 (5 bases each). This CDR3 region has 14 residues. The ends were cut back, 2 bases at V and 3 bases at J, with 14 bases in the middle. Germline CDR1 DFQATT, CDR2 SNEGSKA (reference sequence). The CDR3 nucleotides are TGCAGTGCTAGAATCTCGGGGCAGAACTACGAGCAGTACTTC. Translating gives CSARISGQNYEQYF.

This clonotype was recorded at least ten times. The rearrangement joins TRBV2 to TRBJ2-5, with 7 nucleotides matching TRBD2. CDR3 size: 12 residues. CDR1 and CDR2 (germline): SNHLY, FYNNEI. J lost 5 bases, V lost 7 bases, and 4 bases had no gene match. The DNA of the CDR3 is TGTGCCAGCAACGGGGGGTCGGAGACCCAGTACTTC. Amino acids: CASNGGSETQYF.

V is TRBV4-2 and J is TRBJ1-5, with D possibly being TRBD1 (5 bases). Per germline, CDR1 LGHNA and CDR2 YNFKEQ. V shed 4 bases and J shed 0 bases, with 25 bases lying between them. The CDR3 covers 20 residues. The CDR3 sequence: CASSPRLDAGGYGSNQPQHF. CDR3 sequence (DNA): TGTGCCAGCAGCCCCCGCCTCGATGCCGGGGGGTACGGTAGCAATCAGCCCCAGCATTTT.

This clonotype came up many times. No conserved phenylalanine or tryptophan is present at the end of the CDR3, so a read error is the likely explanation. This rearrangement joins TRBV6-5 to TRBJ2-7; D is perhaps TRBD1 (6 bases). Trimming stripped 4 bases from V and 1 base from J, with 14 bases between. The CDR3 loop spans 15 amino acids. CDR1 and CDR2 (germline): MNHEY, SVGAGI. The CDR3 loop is CASSFGQLLSYEQYL. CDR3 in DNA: TGTGCCAGCAGTTTTGGACAGCTCCTTTCCTACGAGCAGTACCTC.

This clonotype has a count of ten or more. The chain's CDR3 is CSARDLGSRTPEAFF. The CDR3 DNA sequence: TGCAGTGCTAGAGATCTGGGCTCCCGGACCCCTGAAGCTTTCTTT. This chain joins TRBV20-1 and TRBJ1-1; D is unclear. The CDR3 runs to 15 residues. Per germline, CDR1 DFQATT and CDR2 SNEGSKA (reference sequence). V dropped 0 bases and J dropped 6 bases, with 17 bases sitting between them.

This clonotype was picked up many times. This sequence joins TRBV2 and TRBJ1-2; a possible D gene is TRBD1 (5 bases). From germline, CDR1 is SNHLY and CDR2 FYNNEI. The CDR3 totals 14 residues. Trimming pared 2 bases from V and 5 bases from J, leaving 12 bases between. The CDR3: CASSEQGQLYGYTF. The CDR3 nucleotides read TGTGCCAGCAGTGAACAGGGCCAGTTGTATGGCTACACCTTC. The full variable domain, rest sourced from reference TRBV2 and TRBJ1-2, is EPEVTQTPSHQVTQMGQEVILRCVPISNHLYFYWYRQILGQKVEFLVSFYNNEISEKSEIFDDQFSVERPDGSNFTLKIRSTKLEDSAMYFCASSEQGQLYGYTFGSGTRLTVV.

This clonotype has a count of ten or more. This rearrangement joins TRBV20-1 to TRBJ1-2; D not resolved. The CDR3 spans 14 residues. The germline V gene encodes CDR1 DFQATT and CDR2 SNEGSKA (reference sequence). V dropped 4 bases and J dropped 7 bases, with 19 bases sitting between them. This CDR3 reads CSATTFGLASGYTF. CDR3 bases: TGCAGTGCTACCACCTTTGGTCTAGCGAGTGGCTACACCTTC.

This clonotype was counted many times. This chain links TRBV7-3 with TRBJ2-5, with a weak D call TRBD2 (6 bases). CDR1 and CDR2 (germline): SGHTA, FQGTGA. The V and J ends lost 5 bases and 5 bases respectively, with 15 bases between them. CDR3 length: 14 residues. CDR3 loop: CASSPFGGKETQYF. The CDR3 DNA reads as TGTGCCAGCAGCCCTTTTGGGGGGAAGGAGACCCAGTACTTC.

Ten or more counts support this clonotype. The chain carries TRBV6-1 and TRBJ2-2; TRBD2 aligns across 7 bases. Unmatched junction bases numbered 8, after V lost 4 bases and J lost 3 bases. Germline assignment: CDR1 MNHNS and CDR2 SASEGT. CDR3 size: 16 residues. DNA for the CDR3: TGTGCCAGCAGTGGGCGGGGGACCGCTTACACCGGGGAGCTGTTTTTT. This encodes CASSGRGTAYTGELFF.

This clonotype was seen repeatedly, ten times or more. Here the CDR3 reads CASGVIWSQETQYF. The CDR3, as DNA: TGTGCCAGCGGGGTTATCTGGAGCCAAGAGACCCAGTACTTC. The chain uses TRBV6-1 and TRBJ2-5; D unresolved. The CDR3 is made up of 14 amino acids. V was shortened by 8 bases and J by 1 base, with 14 bases between the two germline ends. The germline gives CDR1 MNHNS, CDR2 SASEGT.

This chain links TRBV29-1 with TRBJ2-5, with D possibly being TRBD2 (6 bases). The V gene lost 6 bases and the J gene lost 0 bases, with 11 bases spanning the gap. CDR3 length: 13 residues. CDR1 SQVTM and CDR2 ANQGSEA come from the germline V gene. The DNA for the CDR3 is TGCAGCGTCCTCGGGGGAGACCAAGAGACCCAGTACTTC. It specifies CSVLGGDQETQYF.

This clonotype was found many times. For the CDR3, the DNA is TGTGCCAGCAGGTCACCGGGACCTTCCTACGAGCAGTACTTC. It codes for CASRSPGPSYEQYF. J is TRBJ2-7 and V is TRBV28, with D perhaps assigned TRBD1 or TRBD2 (5 bases each). Per the germline V gene, CDR1 is MDHEN and CDR2 is SYDVKM. V was cut by 6 bases and J by 1 base, with 13 bases left in between. The CDR3 totals 14 residues.

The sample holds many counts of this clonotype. The CDR3 region is CSVEAGTGGNLPNYGYTF. The DNA for the CDR3 is TGCAGCGTTGAAGCGGGGACGGGAGGCAACCTTCCTAACTATGGCTACACCTTC. This chain joins TRBV29-1 and TRBJ1-2, with D possibly TRBD1 on 5 matching bases. The CDR3 is 18 amino acids. V was pared by 1 base and J by 0 bases, with 21 bases between. CDR1 and CDR2 from the germline V gene are SQVTM and ANQGSEA.

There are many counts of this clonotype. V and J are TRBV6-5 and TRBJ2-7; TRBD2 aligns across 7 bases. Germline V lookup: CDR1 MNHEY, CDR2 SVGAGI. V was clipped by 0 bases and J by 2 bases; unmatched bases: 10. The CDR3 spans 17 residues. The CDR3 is CASSYSGGSGSAYEQYF. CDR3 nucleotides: TGTGCCAGCAGTTACTCGGGCGGGAGTGGTTCGGCCTACGAGCAGTACTTC.

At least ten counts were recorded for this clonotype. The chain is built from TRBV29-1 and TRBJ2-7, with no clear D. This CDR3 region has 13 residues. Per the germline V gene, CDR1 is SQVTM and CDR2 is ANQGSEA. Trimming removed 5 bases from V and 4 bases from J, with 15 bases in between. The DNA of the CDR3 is TGCAGCGTTACGGGTCCCGGAATTTACGAGCAGTACTTC. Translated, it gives CSVTGPGIYEQYF.

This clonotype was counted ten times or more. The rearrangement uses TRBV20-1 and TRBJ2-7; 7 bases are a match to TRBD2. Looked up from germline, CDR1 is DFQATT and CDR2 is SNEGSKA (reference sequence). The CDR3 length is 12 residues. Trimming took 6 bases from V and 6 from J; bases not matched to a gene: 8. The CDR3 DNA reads TGCAGTGCCATTGGGGAGGGACCCGAGCAGTACTTC. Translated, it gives CSAIGEGPEQYF.

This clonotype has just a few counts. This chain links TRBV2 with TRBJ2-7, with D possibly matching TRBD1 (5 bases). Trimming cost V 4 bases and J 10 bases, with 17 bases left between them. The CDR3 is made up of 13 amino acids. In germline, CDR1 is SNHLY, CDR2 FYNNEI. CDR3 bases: TGTGCCAGCAGTGGGGGCGGAGTCTCTGTCCAGTACTTC. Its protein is CASSGGGVSVQYF. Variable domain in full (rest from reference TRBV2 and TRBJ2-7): EPEVTQTPSHQVTQMGQEVILRCVPISNHLYFYWYRQILGQKVEFLVSFYNNEISEKSEIFDDQFSVERPDGSNFTLKIRSTKLEDSAMYFCASSGGGVSVQYFGPGTRLTVT.

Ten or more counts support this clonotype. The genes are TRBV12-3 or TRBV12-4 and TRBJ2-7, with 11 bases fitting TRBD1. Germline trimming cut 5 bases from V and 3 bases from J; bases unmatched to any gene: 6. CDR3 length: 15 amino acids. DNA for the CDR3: TGTGCCAGCAGTGTCTCCGGGACAGGGGGCTACGAGCAGTACTTC. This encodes CASSVSGTGGYEQYF.

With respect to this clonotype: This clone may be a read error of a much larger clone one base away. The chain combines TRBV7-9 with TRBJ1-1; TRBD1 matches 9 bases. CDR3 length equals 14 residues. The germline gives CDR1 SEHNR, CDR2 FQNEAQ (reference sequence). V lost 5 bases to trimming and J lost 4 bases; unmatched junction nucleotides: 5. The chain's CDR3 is CASSAGQGSTEAFF. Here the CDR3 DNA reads TGTGCCAGCAGCGCAGGACAGGGGTCCACTGAAGCTTTCTTT.

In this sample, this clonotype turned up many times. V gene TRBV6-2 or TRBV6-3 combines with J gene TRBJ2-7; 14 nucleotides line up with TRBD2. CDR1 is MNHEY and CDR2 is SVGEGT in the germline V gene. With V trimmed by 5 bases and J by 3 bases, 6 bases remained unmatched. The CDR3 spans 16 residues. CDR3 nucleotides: TGTGCCAGCAGTGACAGAGGGACTAGCGGGAGCTACGAGCAGTACTTC. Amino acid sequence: CASSDRGTSGSYEQYF.

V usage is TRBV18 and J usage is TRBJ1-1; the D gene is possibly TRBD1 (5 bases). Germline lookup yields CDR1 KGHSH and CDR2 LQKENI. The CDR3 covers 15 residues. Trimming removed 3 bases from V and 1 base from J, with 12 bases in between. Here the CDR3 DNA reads TGTGCCAGCTCACCCTGGGGCAGAGGGAACACTGAAGCTTTCTTT. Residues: CASSPWGRGNTEAFF. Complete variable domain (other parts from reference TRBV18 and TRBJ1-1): NAGVMQNPRHLVRRRGQEARLRCSPMKGHSHVYWYRQLPEEGLKFMVYLQKENIIDESGMPKERFSAEFPKEGPSILRIQQVVRGDSAAYFCASSPWGRGNTEAFFGQGTRLTVV.